The T cell receptor (beta chain) described here comes from a study of human T cells and chemical hapten exposure. Regarding the study as a whole: In comparison with controls, expanded TCRs gave rise to a significantly larger number of large CDR3 similarity clusters.

TCRdb re-analysed the RACE reads in MiXCR, keeping a single row per CDR3 protein. The repertoire holds 250,000 or so distinct CDR3 sequences, around 7% seen once, with about 1.2% in the top ten. Time point indicated: pre-sensitization, week 0. The sample's treatment: therapeutic diphenylcyclopropenone sensitization with weekly scalp DPC. The ends lost 5 bases at V and 4 bases at J; junction bases unmatched: 9. This CDR3 comprises 15 residues. Note on this clonotype: Its antigen is currently unknown.

This receptor was obtained from a man between 18 and 35 years old with alopecia areata. Some clones in this sample may be carry-over from other donors' samples. The chain combines TRBV12-3 or TRBV12-4 with TRBJ2-3; 7 positions agree with TRBD1. Sequenced here: whole blood, sampled in connection with sensitization to the hapten diphenylcyclopropenone (DPC). This CDR3 reads CASSQLRQGSDTQYF. The CDR3 bases are TGTGCCAGCAGTCAGTTACGACAGGGTTCAGATACGCAGTATTTT.